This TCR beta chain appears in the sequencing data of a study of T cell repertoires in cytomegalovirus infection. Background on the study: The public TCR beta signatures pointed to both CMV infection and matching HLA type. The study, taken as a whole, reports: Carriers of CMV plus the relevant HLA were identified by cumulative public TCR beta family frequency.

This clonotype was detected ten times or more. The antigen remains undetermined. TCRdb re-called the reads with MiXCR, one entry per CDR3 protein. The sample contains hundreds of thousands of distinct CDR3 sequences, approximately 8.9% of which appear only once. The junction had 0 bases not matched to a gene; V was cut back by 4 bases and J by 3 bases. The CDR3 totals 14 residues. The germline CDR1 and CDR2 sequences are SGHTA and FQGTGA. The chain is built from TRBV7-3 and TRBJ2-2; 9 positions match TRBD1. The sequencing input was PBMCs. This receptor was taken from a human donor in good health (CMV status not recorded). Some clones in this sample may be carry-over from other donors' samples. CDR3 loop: CASSWTGDTGELFF. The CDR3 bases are TGTGCCAGCAGCTGGACAGGGGACACCGGGGAGCTGTTTTTT.